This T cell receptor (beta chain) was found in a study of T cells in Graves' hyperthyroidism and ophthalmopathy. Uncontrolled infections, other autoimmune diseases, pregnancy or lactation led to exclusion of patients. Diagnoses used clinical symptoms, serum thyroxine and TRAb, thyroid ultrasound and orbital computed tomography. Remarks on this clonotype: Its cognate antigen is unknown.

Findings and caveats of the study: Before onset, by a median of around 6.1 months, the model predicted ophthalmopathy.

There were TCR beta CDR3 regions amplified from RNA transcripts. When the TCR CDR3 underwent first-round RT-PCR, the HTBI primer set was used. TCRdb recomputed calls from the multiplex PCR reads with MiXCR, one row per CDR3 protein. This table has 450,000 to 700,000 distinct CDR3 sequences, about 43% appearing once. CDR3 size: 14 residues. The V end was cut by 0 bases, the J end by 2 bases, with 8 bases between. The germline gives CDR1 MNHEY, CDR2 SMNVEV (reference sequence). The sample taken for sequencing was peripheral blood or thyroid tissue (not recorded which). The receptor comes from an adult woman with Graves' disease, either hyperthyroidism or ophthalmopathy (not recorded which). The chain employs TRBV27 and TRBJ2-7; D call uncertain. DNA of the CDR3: TGTGCCAGCAGTTTATCTACCCCCCCCTACGAGCAGTACTTC. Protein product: CASSLSTPPYEQYF.